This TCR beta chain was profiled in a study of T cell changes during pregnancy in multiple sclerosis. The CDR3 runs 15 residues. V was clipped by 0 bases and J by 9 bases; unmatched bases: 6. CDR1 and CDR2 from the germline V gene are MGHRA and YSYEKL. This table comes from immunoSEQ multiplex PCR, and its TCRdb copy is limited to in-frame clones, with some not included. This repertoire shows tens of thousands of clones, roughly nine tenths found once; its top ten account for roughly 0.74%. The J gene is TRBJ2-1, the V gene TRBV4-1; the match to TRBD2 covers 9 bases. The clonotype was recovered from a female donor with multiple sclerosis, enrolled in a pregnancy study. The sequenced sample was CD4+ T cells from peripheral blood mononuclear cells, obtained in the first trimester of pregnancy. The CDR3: CASSQESAGGGEQFF. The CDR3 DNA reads TGCGCCAGCAGCCAAGAATCGGCGGGGGGGGGTGAGCAGTTCTTC.